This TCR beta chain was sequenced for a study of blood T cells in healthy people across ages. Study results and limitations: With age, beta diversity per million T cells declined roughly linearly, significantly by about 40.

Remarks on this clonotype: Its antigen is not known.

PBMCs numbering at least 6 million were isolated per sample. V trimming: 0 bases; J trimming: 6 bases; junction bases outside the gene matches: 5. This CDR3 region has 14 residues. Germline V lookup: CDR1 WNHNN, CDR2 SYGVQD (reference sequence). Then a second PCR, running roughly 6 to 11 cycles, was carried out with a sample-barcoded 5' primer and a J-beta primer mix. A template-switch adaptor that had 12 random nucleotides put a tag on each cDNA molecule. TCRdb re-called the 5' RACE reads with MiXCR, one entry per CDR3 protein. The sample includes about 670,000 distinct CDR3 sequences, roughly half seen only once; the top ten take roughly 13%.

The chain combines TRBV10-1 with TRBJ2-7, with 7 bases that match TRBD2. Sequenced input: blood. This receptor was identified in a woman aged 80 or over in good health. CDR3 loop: CASSESGGYSEQYF. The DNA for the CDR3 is TGCGCCAGCAGTGAGTCGGGAGGGTATAGCGAGCAGTACTTC.